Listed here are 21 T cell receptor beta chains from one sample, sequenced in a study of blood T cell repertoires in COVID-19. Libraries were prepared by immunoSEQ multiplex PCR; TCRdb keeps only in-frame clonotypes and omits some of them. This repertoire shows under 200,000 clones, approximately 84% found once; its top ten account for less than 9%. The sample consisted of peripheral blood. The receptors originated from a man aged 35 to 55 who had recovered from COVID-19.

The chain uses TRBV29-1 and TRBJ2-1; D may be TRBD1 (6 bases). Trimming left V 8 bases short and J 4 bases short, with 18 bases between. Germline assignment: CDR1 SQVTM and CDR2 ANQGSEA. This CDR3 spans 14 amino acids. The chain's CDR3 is CSTYRAPNYNEQFF. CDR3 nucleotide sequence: TGCAGCACCTACAGGGCTCCAAATTACAATGAGCAGTTCTTC.

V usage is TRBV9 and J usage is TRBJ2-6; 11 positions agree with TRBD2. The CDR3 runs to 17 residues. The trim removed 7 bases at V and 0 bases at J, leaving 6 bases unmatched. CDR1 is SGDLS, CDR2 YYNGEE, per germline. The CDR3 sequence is CASGIAGGSSGANVLTF. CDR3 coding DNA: TGTGCCAGCGGGATAGCGGGAGGGTCCTCTGGGGCCAACGTCCTGACTTTC.

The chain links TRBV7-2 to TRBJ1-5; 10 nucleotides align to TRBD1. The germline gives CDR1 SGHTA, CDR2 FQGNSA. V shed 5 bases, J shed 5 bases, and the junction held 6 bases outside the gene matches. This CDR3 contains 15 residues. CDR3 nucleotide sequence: TGTGCCAGCAGCACCGGACAGGGGGGGCATCAGCCCCAGCATTTT. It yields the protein CASSTGQGGHQPQHF.

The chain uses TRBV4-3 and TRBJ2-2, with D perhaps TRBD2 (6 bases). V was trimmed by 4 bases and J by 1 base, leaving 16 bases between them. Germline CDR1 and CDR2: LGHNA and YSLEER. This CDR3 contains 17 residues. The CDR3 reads CASSRSFGTRNTGELFF. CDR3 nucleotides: TGCGCCAGCAGCCGGTCTTTTGGGACTCGGAACACCGGGGAGCTGTTTTTT.

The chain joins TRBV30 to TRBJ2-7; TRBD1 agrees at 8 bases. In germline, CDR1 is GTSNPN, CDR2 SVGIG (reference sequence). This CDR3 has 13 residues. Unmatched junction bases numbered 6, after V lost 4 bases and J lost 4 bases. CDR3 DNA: TGTGCCTGGATTCAACAGGGGGGATACGAGCAGTACTTC. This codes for CAWIQQGGYEQYF.

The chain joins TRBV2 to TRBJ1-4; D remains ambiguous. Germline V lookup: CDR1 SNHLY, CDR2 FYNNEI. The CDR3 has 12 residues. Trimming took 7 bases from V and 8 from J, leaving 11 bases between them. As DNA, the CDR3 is TGTGCCAGCACCCAAGGACTCGAAAAACTGTTTTTT. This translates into CASTQGLEKLFF.

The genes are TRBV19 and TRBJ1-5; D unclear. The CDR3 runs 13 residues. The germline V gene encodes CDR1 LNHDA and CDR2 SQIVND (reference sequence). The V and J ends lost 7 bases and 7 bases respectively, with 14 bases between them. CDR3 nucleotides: TGTGCCAGTATGACGGGTGCAAGGCAGCCCCAGCATTTT. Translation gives CASMTGARQPQHF.

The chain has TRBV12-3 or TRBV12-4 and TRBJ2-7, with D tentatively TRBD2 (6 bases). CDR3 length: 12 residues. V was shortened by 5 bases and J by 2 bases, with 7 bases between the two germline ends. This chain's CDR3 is CASSRLAYEQYF. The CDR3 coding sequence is TGTGCCAGCAGTAGACTAGCCTACGAGCAGTACTTC.

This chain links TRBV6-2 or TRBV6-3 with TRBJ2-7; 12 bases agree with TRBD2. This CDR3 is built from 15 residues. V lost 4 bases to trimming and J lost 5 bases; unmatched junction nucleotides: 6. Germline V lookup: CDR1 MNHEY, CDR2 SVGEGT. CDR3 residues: CASSSGLAGSDEQYF. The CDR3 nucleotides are TGTGCCAGCAGTTCTGGACTAGCGGGATCCGACGAGCAGTACTTC.

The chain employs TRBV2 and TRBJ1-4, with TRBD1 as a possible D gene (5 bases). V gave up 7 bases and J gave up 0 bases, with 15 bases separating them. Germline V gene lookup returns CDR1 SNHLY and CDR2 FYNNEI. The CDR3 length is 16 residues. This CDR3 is CASKPDNRATNEKLFF. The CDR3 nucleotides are TGTGCCAGCAAACCGGACAATAGAGCAACTAATGAAAAACTGTTTTTT.

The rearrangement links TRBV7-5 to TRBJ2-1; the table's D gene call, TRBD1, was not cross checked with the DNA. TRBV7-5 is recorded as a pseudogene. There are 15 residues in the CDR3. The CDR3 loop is CARSPGQGVSDEQFF. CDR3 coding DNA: TGTGCCAGAAGCCCCGGACAGGGGGTCTCAGATGAGCAGTTCTTC.

CDR3: CASSLPSLPGANVLTF. DNA for the CDR3: TGTGCCAGCAGCTTACCATCCCTACCTGGGGCCAACGTCCTGACTTTC. V and J are TRBV7-9 and TRBJ2-6; D gene unclear. The germline V and J ends were trimmed by 2 bases and 2 bases, with 10 bases remaining between them. The CDR3 runs to 16 residues. Germline V gives CDR1 SEHNR, CDR2 FQNEAQ (reference sequence).

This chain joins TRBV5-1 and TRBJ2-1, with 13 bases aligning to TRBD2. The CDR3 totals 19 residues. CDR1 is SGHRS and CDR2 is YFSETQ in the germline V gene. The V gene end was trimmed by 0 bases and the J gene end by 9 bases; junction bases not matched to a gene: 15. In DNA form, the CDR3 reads TGCGCCAGCAGCTTGGATGGACAGCTAGTCGGGACTAGCGGGATTGAGCAGTTCTTC. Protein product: CASSLDGQLVGTSGIEQFF.

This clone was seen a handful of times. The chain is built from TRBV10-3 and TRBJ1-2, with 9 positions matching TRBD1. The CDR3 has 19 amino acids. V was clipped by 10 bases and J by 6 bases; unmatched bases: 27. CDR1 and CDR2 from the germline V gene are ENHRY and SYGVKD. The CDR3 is CATRETMGQGRFGGDGYTF. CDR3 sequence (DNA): TGTGCCACCAGAGAGACAATGGGACAGGGAAGGTTCGGAGGCGATGGCTACACCTTC.

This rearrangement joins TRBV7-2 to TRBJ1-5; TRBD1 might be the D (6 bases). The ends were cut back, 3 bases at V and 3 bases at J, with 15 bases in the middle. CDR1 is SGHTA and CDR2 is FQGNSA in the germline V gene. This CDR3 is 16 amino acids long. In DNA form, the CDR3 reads TGTGCCAGCAGCTTGGAACAGGGACCTTCCAATCAGCCCCAGCATTTT. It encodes CASSLEQGPSNQPQHF. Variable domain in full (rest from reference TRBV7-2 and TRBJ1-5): GAGVSQSPSNKVTEKGKDVELRCDPISGHTALYWYRQSLGQGLEFLIYFQGNSAPDKSGLPSDRFSAERTGGSVSTLTIQRTQQEDSAVYLCASSLEQGPSNQPQHFGDGTRLSIL.

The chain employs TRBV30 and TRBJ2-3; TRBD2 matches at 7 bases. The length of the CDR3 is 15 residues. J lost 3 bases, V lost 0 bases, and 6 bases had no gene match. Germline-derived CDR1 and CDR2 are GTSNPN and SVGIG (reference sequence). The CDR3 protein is CAWSVSWGGTDTQYF. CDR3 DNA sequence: TGTGCCTGGAGTGTATCGTGGGGGGGGACAGATACGCAGTATTTT.

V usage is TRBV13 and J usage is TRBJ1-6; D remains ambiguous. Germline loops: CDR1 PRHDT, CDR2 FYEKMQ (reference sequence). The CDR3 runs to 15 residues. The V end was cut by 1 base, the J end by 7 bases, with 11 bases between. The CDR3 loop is CASSLVRGLNSPLHF. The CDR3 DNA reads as TGTGCCAGCAGCTTAGTTCGGGGATTGAATTCACCCCTCCACTTT.

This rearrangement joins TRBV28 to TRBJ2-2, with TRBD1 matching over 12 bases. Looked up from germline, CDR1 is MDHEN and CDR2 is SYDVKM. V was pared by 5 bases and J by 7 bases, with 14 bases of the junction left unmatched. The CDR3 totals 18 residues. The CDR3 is CASSPTKGQGAKIGELFF. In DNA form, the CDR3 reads TGTGCCAGCAGTCCAACCAAGGGACAGGGGGCGAAGATCGGGGAGCTGTTTTTT.

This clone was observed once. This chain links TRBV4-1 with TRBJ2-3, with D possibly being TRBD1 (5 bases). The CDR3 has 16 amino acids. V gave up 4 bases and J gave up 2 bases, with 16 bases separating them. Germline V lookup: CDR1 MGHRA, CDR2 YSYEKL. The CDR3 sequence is CASSRTWTQNTDTQYF. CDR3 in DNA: TGCGCCAGCAGCCGAACCTGGACACAGAACACAGATACGCAGTATTTT.

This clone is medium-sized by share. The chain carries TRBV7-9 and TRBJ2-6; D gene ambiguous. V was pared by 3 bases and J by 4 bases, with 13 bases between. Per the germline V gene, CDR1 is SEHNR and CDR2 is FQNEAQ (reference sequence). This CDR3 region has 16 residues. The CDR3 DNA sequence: TGTGCCAGCAGCTTTCCCAGACTCTCCGGGGCCAACGTCCTGACTTTC. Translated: CASSFPRLSGANVLTF.

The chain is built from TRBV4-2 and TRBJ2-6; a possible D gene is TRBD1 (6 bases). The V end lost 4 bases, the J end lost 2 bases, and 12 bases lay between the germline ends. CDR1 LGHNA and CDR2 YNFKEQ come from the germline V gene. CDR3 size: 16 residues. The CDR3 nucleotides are TGTGCCAGCAGCCCTGAACAGGGAACTGGGGCCAACGTCCTGACTTTC. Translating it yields CASSPEQGTGANVLTF.